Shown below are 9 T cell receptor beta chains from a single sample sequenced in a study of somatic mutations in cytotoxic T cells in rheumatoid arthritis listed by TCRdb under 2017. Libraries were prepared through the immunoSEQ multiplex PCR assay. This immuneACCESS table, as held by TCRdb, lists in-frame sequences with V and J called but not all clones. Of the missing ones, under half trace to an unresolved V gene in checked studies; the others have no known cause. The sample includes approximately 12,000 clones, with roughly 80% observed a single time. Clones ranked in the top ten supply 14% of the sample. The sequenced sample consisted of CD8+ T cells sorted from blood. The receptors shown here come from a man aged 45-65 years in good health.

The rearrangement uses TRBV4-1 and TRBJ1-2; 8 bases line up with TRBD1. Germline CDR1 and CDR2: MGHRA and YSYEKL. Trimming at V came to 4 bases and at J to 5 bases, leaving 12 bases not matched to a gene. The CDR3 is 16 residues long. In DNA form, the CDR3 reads TGCGCCAGCAGCCTTTCCCCGACAGGGGCGAGATATGGCTACACCTTC. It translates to CASSLSPTGARYGYTF.

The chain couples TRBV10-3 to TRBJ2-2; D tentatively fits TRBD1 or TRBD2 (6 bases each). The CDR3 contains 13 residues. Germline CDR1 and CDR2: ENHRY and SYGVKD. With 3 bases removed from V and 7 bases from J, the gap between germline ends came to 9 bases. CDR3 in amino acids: CAISDRGGGELFF. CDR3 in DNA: TGTGCCATCAGTGACAGGGGAGGCGGGGAGCTGTTTTTT.

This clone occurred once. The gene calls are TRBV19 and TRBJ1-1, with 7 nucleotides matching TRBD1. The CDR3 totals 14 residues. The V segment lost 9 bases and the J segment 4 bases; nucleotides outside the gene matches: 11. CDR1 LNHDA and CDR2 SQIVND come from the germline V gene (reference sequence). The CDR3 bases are TGTGCCAGCAGATGGGGAGGGGGCCCCACTGAAGCTTTCTTT. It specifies CASRWGGGPTEAFF.

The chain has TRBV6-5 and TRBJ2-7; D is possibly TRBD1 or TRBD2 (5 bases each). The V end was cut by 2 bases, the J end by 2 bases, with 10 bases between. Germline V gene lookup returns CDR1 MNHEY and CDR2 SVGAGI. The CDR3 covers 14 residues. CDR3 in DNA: TGTGCCAGCAGTTACGGGCAGGGAGCCTACGAGCAGTACTTC. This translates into CASSYGQGAYEQYF.

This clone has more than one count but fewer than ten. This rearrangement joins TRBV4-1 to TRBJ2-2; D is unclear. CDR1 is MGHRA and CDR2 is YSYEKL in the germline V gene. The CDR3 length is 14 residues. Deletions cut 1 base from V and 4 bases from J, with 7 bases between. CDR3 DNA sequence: TGCGCCAGCAGCCAAGGGCCAAGCACCGGGGAGCTGTTTTTT. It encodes CASSQGPSTGELFF.

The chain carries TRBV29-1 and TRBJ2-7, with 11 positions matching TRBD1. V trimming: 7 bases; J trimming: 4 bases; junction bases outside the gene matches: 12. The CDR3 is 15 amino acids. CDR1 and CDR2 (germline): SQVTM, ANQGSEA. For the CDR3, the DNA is TGCAGCGCCATCCGCCCCGGGACAGGGGGTTACGAGCAGTACTTC. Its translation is CSAIRPGTGGYEQYF.

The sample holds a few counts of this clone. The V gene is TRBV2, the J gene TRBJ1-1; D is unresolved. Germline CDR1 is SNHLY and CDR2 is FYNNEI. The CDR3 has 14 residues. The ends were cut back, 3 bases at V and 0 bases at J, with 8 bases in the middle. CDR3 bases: TGTGCCAGCAGTGATTTAGGTATGAACACTGAAGCTTTCTTT. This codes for CASSDLGMNTEAFF. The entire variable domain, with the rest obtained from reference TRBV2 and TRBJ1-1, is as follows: EPEVTQTPSHQVTQMGQEVILRCVPISNHLYFYWYRQILGQKVEFLVSFYNNEISEKSEIFDDQFSVERPDGSNFTLKIRSTKLEDSAMYFCASSDLGMNTEAFFGQGTRLTVV.

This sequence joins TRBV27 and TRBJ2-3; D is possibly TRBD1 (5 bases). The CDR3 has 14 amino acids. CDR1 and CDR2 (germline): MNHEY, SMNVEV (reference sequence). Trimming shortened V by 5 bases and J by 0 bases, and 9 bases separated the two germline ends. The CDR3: CASSPPGSTDTQYF. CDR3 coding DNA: TGTGCCAGCAGTCCACCAGGGAGCACAGATACGCAGTATTTT.

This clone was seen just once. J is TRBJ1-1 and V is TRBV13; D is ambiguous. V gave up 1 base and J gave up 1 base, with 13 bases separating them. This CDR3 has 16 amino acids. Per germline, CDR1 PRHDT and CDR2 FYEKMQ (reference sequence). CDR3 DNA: TGTGCCAGCAGCTTAGCGACTTATGCTGGGAACACTGAAGCTTTCTTT. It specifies CASSLATYAGNTEAFF.